This T cell receptor beta chain comes out of a study of blood T cells in healthy people across ages (dated by TCRdb to about 2015). Context from the whole study: In model experiments, template switching captured roughly one uniquely barcoded TCR beta cDNA molecule for every two T cells. To avoid experimental bias, donors of different ages were randomly spread across the sequencing lanes. Using deep sequencing normalized with unique cDNA molecular identifiers, the study measured how TCR beta repertoire diversity changes with age. The donors were divided into four age groups: young (average approximately 16 years), middle-aged (roughly 40), aged (approximately 64) and long-lived (roughly 88). Using the same blood draw, the study looked at two additional independent replicas of 1 million unique cDNA reads for two donors, one aged 18 to 30 and the other aged 80 or older.

The CDR3 sequence holds 14 residues, the cysteine and phenylalanine included. Only the CDR3 DNA is retained, 42 bases long and in frame from the first base. CDR1 SQVTM and CDR2 ANQGSEA were looked up in the germline V gene. The germline ends are 11 bases apart after V is trimmed by 3 bases and J by 2 bases. To prepare the library, 5' RACE was applied. The sequencing machine was an Illumina HiSeq 2500. The second PCR ran for about 6 to 11 cycles and used a J-beta primer mix along with a sample-barcoded 5' primer. A unique molecular identifier was introduced onto each TCR beta cDNA molecule by a template-switch 5' adaptor carrying 12 random nucleotides. Each sample yielded at least 2.5 million CDR3-containing paired-end reads. The Mint cDNA synthesis kit, primed by a TRBC-specific oligonucleotide, was used to synthesize first-strand cDNA from all RNA. Following uracil-DNA glycosylase treatment, all cDNA underwent a first 18-cycle PCR with the universal primers M1SS and BC2_uni_R. Turning to the authors' computational methods: For normalization, 1 million high-quality reads, each with a distinct molecular identifier, were randomly selected from each sample. Reads with shared molecular identifiers were discarded instead of being binned into consensus sequences. MiTCR, set to a Q25 quality threshold and the strictest error-elimination algorithm, was used for CDR3 identification, clonotype clustering and error correction. A nonparametric unseen species model with Euler transformation was used to estimate a lower bound on total TCR beta diversity. TCRdb reanalyzed the raw reads on its own, using fastp at Q25 for trimming and MiXCR for clone calling, and kept in-frame beta chains. Rows merge per CDR3 protein into single entries with the most common DNA and genes. The V and J calls come from TCRdb's annotation, not from the publication. This sample lists around 1.5 million distinct CDR3 sequences; around 39% were detected once. The biggest ten clones account for 7% to 9.5% of the sample.

Systemically healthy Caucasian individuals from Russia, around 39 in total and aged about 6 to 100 years, were included as donors. Each donor gave about 10 milliliters of peripheral blood, drawn into EDTA-treated Vacutainer tubes. Ficoll-Paque density-gradient centrifugation was used to isolate PBMCs, with at least 7 million per sample. Total RNA was extracted from PBMCs with Trizol reagent, with at least 6 micrograms obtained per sample. Naive CD45RAhigh/CD27high T cell percentages were measured by flow cytometry on a PBMC aliquot from every donor. This clonotype was detected only once. It lacks a known antigen. The sample holds no much larger clone one base away, and base qualities are not on file. Overall study results and their limits: The percentage of naive T cells measured by flow cytometry correlated strongly with observed TCR beta diversity. As age increased, observed TCR beta diversity per million T cells dropped in a roughly linear way, and a significant reduction was already evident by age 40. The long-lived group showed more naive CD4+ T cells, fewer expanded clones and increased TCR diversity than the aged group, suggesting age selection. Estimates of total diversity based on one million sequenced T cells were considered lower bounds and underestimates. Conclusive comparison of naive and antigen-experienced compartments was prevented by the profiling of bulk unsorted PBMCs. Donor CMV infection status was unknown, potentially confounding age-related changes in expanded clonotypes.

The source material was blood. The rearranged segments are TRBV29-1 and TRBJ2-4; the D segment could be TRBD1, given 5 matching bases. This receptor was taken from a woman aged 18-29 years in good health. The nucleotides read TGCAGCGTTGATGAGGCAGGGTCCAAAAACATTCAGTACTTC. Its coded protein is CSVDEAGSKNIQYF.